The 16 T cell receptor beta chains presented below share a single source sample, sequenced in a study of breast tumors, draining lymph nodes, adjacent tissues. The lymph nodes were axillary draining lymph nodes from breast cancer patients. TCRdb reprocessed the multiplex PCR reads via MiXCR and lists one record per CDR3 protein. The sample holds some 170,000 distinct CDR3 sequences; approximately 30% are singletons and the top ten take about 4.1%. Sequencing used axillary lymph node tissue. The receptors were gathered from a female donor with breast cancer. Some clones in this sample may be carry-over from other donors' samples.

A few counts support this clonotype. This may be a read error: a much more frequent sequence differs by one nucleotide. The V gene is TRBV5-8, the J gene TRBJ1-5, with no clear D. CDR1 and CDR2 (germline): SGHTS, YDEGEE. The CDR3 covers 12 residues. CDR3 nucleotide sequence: TGTGCCAGCAGCTTCCTTAATCCGCCCCAGCATTTT. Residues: CASSFLNPPQHF. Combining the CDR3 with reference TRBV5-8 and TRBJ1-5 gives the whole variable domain EAGVTQSPTHLIKTRGQQATLRCSPISGHTSVYWYQQALGLGLQFLLWYDEGEERNRGNFPPRFSGRQFPNYSSELNVNALELEDSALYLCASSFLNPPQHFGDGTRLSIL.

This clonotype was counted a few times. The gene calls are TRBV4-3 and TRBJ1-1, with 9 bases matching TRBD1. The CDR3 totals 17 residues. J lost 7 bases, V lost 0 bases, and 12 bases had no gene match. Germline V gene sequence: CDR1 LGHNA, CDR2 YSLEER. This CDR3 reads CASSQDRTRQGGSEAFF. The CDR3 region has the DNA TGCGCCAGCAGCCAAGATAGGACTAGACAGGGGGGCAGTGAAGCTTTCTTT.

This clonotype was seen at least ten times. CDR3: CASSLRGVGANVLTF. The CDR3 DNA sequence: TGCGCCAGCAGCCTGAGGGGGGTCGGGGCCAACGTCCTGACTTTC. V gene TRBV4-3 combines with J gene TRBJ2-6; D may be TRBD1 or TRBD2 (6 bases each). CDR1 and CDR2 from the germline V gene are LGHNA and YSLEER. Deletions cut 4 bases from V and 4 bases from J, with 11 bases between. This CDR3 spans 15 amino acids.

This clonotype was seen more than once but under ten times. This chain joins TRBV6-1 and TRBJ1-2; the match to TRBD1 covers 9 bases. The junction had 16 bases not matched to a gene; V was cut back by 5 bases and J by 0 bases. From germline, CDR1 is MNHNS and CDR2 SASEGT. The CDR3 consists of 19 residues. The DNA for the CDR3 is TGTGCCAGCAGTCCTGGGACAGGGTGGTCCCCTTGGGCTAACTATGGCTACACCTTC. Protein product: CASSPGTGWSPWANYGYTF.

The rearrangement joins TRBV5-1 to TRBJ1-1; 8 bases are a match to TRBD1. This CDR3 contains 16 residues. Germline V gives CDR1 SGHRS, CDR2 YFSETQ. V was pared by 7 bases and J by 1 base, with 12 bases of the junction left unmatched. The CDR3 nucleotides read TGCGCCAGCGGCGGAGGACAGGGACGGGGGAACACTGAAGCTTTCTTT. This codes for CASGGGQGRGNTEAFF.

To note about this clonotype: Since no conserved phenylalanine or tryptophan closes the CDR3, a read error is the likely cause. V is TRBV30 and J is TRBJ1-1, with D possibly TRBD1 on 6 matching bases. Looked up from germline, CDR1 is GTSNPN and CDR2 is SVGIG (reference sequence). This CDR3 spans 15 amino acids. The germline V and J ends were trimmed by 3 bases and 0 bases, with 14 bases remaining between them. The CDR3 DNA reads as TGTGCCTGGAGCGTAACAGGGATCATGAACACTGAAGCTTTCTCT. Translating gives CAWSVTGIMNTEAFS.

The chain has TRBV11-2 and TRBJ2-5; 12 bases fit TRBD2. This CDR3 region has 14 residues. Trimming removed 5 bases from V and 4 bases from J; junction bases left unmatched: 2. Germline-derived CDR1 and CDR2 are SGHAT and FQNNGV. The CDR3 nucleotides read TGTGCCAGCAGCGCGACTAGCGGGAGAGAGACCCAGTACTTC. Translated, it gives CASSATSGRETQYF.

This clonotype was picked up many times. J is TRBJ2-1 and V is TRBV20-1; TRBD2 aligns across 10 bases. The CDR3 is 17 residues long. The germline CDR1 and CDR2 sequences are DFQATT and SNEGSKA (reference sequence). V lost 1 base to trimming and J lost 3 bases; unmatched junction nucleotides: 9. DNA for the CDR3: TGCAGTGCTAGAGCTAGCGGGGGCCTCGCTCACTACAATGAGCAGTTCTTC. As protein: CSARASGGLAHYNEQFF.

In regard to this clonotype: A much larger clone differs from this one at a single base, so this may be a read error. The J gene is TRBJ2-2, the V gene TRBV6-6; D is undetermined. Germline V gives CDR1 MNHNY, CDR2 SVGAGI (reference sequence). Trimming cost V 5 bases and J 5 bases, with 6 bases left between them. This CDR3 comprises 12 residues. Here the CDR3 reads CASSHATGELFF. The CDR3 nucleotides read TGTGCCAGCAGTCACGCGACCGGGGAGCTGTTTTTT.

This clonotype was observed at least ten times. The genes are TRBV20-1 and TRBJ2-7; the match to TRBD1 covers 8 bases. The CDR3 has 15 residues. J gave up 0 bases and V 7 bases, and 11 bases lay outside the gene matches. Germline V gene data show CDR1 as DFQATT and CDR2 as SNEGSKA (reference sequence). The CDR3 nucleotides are TGCAGTGTAGGGCAGGGGGCCCTAAGCTCCTACGAGCAGTACTTC. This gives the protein CSVGQGALSSYEQYF.

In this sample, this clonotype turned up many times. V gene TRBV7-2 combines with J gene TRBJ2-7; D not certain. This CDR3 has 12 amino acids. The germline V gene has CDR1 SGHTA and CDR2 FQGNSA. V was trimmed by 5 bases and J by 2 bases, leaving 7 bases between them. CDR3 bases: TGTGCCAGCAGCGACTTCACCTACGAGCAGTACTTC. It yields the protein CASSDFTYEQYF.

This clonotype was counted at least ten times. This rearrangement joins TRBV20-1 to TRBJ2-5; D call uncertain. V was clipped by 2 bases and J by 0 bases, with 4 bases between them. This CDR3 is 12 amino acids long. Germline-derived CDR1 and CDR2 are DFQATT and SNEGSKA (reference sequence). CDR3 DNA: TGCAGTGCTAGAACACACCAAGAGACCCAGTACTTC. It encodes CSARTHQETQYF.

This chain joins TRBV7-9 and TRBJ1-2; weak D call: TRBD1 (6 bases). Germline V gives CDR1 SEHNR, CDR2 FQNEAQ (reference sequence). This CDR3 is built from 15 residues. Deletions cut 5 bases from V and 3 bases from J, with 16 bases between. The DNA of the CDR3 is TGTGCCAGCAGCCAATGGGCGGGGGGCTACTATGGCTACACCTTC. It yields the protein CASSQWAGGYYGYTF.

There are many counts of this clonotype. CDR3 nucleotide sequence: TGTGCCAGCAGCTTAGACCCTTTCGGCGTAGGGGTAAACAATGAGCAGTTCTTC. This gives the protein CASSLDPFGVGVNNEQFF. The chain is built from TRBV7-2 and TRBJ2-1; tentatively, D is TRBD1 (5 bases). The CDR3 consists of 18 residues. The germline V gene encodes CDR1 SGHTA and CDR2 FQGNSA. V lost 1 base, J lost 5 bases, and 21 bases lay in between. Full variable domain (outside the CDR3, taken from reference TRBV7-2 and TRBJ2-1): GAGVSQSPSNKVTEKGKDVELRCDPISGHTALYWYRQSLGQGLEFLIYFQGNSAPDKSGLPSDRFSAERTGGSVSTLTIQRTQQEDSAVYLCASSLDPFGVGVNNEQFFGPGTRLTVL.

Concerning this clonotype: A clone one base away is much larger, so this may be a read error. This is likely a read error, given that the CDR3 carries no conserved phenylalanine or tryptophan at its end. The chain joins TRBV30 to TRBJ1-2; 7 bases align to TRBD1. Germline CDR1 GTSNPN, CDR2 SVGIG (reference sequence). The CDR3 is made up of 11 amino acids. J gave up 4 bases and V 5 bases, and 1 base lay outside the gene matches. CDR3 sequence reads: CAWGTVYGYTS. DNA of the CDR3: TGTGCCTGGGGGACAGTCTATGGCTACACCTCC.

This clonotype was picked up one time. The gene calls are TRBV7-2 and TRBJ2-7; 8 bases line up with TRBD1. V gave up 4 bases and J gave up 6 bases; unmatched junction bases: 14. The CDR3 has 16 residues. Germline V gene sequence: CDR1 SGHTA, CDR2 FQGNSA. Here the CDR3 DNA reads TGTGCCAGCAGCTCCCAGGGGGCAGGGGGCCGGGGCGAGCAGTACTTC. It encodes CASSSQGAGGRGEQYF.